These T cell receptor beta chains were read from a single sample in a study of T cells after yellow fever vaccination. In TCRdb, the 5' RACE reads were re-called with MiXCR into one record per CDR3 protein. In the table there are 250,000 to 400,000 distinct CDR3 sequences, about 4% of which are singletons. The sample consisted of PBMCs, taken 5 days after the yellow fever booster vaccination. The source is a man aged 18 to 35 who received the YFV17D yellow fever vaccine. The CDR3 runs from the conserved cysteine through the conserved F or W. A D gene is named only where the DNA matches it firmly. Size is stated for part of the rows, as once, few or many counts, or as a class when the clone is expanded.

v_call	d_call	j_call	clone_size	cdr3_nt	cdr3_aa
TRBV21-1	-	TRBJ1-4	few	TGTGCCAGCAGCACACCGGGACGCAGGATTAATGAAAAACTGTTTTTT	CASSTPGRRINEKLFF
TRBV7-6	-	TRBJ2-1	many	TGTGCCAGCAGCCCGAGCACAGGGGACTACTACAATGAGCAGTTCTTC	CASSPSTGDYYNEQFF
TRBV4-1	-	TRBJ2-4	few	TGCGCCAGCAGCCAAGAAGGACTTTTAGCCAAAAACATTCAGTACTTC	CASSQEGLLAKNIQYF
TRBV20-1	TRBD1	TRBJ1-5	-	TGCAGCGCATGGGACAGCTATAGCAATCAGCCCCAGCATTTT	CSAWDSYSNQPQHF
TRBV6-2/TRBV6-3	-	TRBJ2-4	-	TGTGCCAGCAGTGGCTCGACAGTAGCCAAAAACATTCAGTACTTC	CASSGSTVAKNIQYF
TRBV4-3	-	TRBJ1-5	many	TGCGCCAGCAGCCAAGATTATGGGAGGGAGTATCAGCCCCAGCATTTT	CASSQDYGREYQPQHF
TRBV7-2	-	TRBJ2-3	few	TGTGCCAGCAGCCTGGGGTATACGCAGTATTTT	CASSLGYTQYF
TRBV5-1	-	TRBJ2-3	many	TGTGCCAGCAGCTTGGCTGGCGGAGCTGGCACAGATACGCAGTATTTT	CASSLAGGAGTDTQYF
TRBV20-1	TRBD2	TRBJ2-3	-	TGCAGTGCTAGATCAATAGCGGGGGGCACAGATACGCAGTATTTT	CSARSIAGGTDTQYF
TRBV10-2	TRBD1	TRBJ2-7	large	TGCGCCAGCATGACAGGGCACTCCTACGAGCAGTACTTC	CASMTGHSYEQYF
TRBV5-1	-	TRBJ2-2	many	TGCGCCAGCAGCACCCAGGCGGGCACCGGGGAGCTGTTTTTT	CASSTQAGTGELFF
TRBV6-5	-	TRBJ2-2	-	TGTGCCAGCAGCACTTCTGGGGCCTTCACCGGGGAGCTGTTTTTT	CASSTSGAFTGELFF
TRBV9	-	TRBJ2-3	few	TGTGCCAGCAGCATGGACTCCGTCAGATCCACAGATACGCAGTATTTT	CASSMDSVRSTDTQYF
TRBV12-3/TRBV12-4	-	TRBJ1-1	few	TGTGCCAGCAGTTTGGGGCGCGGGGCATGGGACACTGAAGCTTTCTTT	CASSLGRGAWDTEAFF
TRBV5-6	-	TRBJ2-7	-	TGTGCCAGCAGCTTGACCAGTGCCTACGAGCAGTACTTC	CASSLTSAYEQYF
TRBV4-1	TRBD2	TRBJ2-1	few	TGCGCCAGCAGCGGTCTAGCGGAGCGGAATGAGCAGTTCTTC	CASSGLAERNEQFF
TRBV7-9	-	TRBJ1-5	few	TGTGCCAGCAGCTGGGGGGGGCTGCAGCCCCAGCATTTT	CASSWGGLQPQHF
TRBV5-1	-	TRBJ2-2	many	TGCGCCACAGGCGATTTGGGCGGGGAGCTGTTTTTT	CATGDLGGELFF
TRBV7-3	TRBD2	TRBJ2-1	few	TGTGCCAGCAGTTGGAGCGGGGGTTACAATGAGCAGTTCTTC	CASSWSGGYNEQFF
TRBV5-4	-	TRBJ2-3	few	TGTGCCATTCCCCTTGGGGGGGGCCTGGGCACAGATACGCAGTATTTT	CAIPLGGGLGTDTQYF
TRBV30	TRBD1	TRBJ2-2	-	TGTGCCTACCCGCCGGGACAGGGGAACACCGGGGAGCTGTTTTTT	CAYPPGQGNTGELFF
TRBV10-3	-	TRBJ2-3	-	TGTGCCATCAGTGACCGGGACAGCACAGATACGCAGTATTTT	CAISDRDSTDTQYF
TRBV20-1	TRBD2	TRBJ2-4	-	TGCAGTGCCCAGAGTGGGACTAGCGAAAACATTCAGTACTTC	CSAQSGTSENIQYF
TRBV6-5	-	TRBJ2-2	few	TGTGCCAGCAGTCCACGCGGGTTCTCGAACACCGGGGAGCTGTTTTTT	CASSPRGFSNTGELFF
TRBV18	-	TRBJ2-7	few	TGTGCCAGCTCGACAGACATCTCCTACGAGCAGTACTTC	CASSTDISYEQYF
TRBV29-1	TRBD1	TRBJ1-1	-	TGCAGCTCCCTGGACAGGGAGGCTTTCTTT	CSSLDREAFF
TRBV7-9	-	TRBJ1-5	-	TGTGCCAGCAGCTCATGGGGACCCAATCAGCCCCAGCATTTT	CASSSWGPNQPQHF
TRBV7-9	-	TRBJ1-6	many	TGTGCCAGCAGCCCAACAGGGTATTCACCCCTCCACTTT	CASSPTGYSPLHF
TRBV7-2	-	TRBJ2-3	-	TGTGCCAGCAGCCTGGGGATAGCAGGCACAGATACGCAGTATTTT	CASSLGIAGTDTQYF